This TCR beta chain comes out of a study of blood T cell repertoires in COVID-19. Overall study context: The United States, Italy and Spain were the sources of the acute and convalescent COVID-19 samples.

The germline V gene encodes CDR1 LNHDA and CDR2 SQIVND (reference sequence). This CDR3 is 14 amino acids long. V lost 5 bases, J lost 2 bases, and 4 bases stayed unmatched. This table comes from immunoSEQ multiplex PCR, and its TCRdb copy is limited to in-frame clones, with some not included. This sample has over 60,000 clones; around 85% occur once, and the top ten carry 35% to 40%. The sequenced sample was peripheral blood. The sequence derives from a woman over 75 with active or convalescent COVID-19. This chain links TRBV19 with TRBJ2-3, with TRBD1 matching 7 bases. In DNA form, the CDR3 reads TGTGCCAGTAGTCAGCAGGGGGTCACAGATACGCAGTATTTT. Encoded protein: CASSQQGVTDTQYF.